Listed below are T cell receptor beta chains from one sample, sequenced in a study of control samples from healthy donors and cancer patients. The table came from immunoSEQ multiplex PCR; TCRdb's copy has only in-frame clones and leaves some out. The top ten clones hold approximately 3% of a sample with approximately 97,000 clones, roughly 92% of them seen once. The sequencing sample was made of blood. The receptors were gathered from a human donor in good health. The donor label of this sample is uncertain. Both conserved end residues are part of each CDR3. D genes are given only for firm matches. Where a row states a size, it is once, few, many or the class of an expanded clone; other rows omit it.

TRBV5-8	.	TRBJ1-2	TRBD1	TGTGCCAGCAGCTTCCGGGACAGCTATGGCTACACCTTC	CASSFRDSYGYTF
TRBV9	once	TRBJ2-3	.	TGTGCCAGCAGCGTAGTGTCCGTGGGGGATACGCAGTATTTT	CASSVVSVGDTQYF
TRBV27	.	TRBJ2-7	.	TGTGCCAGCAGTTTTAGTGGGGTTTTCTCCTACGAGCAGTACTTC	CASSFSGVFSYEQYF
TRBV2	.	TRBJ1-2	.	TGTGCCAGCAGAAGACAGGTGGACAACTATGGCTACACCTTC	CASRRQVDNYGYTF
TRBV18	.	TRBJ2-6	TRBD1	TGTGCCAGCTCACCCCGACAGGGGGCCTTTGCTGGGGCCAACGTCCTGACTTTC	CASSPRQGAFAGANVLTF
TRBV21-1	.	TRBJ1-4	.	TGTGCCAGCAGCACTCGGACGGACCCAACTAATGAAAAACTGTTTTTT	CASSTRTDPTNEKLFF
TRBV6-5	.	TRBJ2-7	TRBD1	TGTGCCAGCGCTCGAGGGACAGGGGAATACGAGCAGTACTTC	CASARGTGEYEQYF
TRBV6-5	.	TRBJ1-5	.	TGTGCCAGCAGTTACTCGAGGAATAGCAATCAGCCCCAGCATTTT	CASSYSRNSNQPQHF
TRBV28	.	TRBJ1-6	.	TGTGCCAGCGAGAGCGCTTTTGAGAATTCACCCCTCCACTTT	CASESAFENSPLHF
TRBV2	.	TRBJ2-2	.	TGTGCCAGCAGTGAAAGGCCCCCCCCCGGGGAGCTGTTTTTT	CASSERPPPGELFF
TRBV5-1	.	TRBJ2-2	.	TGCGCCAGCAGCTTAAAATGGGGCGGGGAGCTGTTTTTT	CASSLKWGGELFF
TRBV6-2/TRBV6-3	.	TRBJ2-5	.	TGTGCCAGCAACCCACCCGCCGACCAATTACTCACGGAGACCCAGTACTTC	CASNPPADQLLTETQYF
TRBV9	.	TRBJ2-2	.	TGTGCCAGCAGCTCCCGGGGACAAGGGACCGGGGAGCTGTTTTTT	CASSSRGQGTGELFF
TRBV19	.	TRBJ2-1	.	TGTGCCAGTAGTATTCTCCAGGGCACTAACAATGAGCAGTTCTTC	CASSILQGTNNEQFF
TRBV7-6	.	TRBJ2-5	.	TGTGCCAGCAGCTTGGGGATGGTGGGGACACGGACACCTGAGAAGGGGGAGACCCAGTACTTC	CASSLGMVGTRTPEKGETQYF
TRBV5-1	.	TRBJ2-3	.	TGCGCCAGCAGCCGAGACAGCCCCACAGATACGCAGTATTTT	CASSRDSPTDTQYF
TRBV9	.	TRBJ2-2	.	TGTGCCAGCAGCGACGCCGGGACTCCCACCGGGGAGCTGTTTTTT	CASSDAGTPTGELFF
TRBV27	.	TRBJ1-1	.	TGTGCCAGCAGTTTGGTTGTGGACACTGAAGCTTTCTTT	CASSLVVDTEAFF
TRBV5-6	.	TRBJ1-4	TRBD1	TGTGCCAGCAGCTCCCTGAGGGACAGGGGGCTCGGTGAAAAACTGTTTTTT	CASSSLRDRGLGEKLFF
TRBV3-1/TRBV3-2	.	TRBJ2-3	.	TGTGCCAGCAGCCTGTTAAGCACAGATACGCAGTATTTT	CASSLLSTDTQYF
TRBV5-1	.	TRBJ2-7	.	TGCGCCAGCAGCGCCTGGGACGGTACCTACGAGCAGTACTTC	CASSAWDGTYEQYF
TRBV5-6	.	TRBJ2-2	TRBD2	TGTGCCAGCAGCTTTTCAGCGGGGGTCCTTAACACCGGGGAGCTGTTTTTT	CASSFSAGVLNTGELFF
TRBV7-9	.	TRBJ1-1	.	TGTGCCAGCAGCTTAGGGGGAGGGGGACGGATGAACACTGAAGCTTTCTTT	CASSLGGGGRMNTEAFF
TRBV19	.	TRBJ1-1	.	TGTGCCAGTTCAACGGACAGCAGAAAAGCTTTCTTT	CASSTDSRKAFF
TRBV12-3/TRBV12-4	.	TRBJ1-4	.	TGTGCCAGCAGCACCATGGGAGAACAGCTGTTTTTT	CASSTMGEQLFF
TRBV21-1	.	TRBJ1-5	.	TGTGCCAGCAGCAAAGCCCGAGGGACAGGAAGATATAGCAATCAGCCCCAGCATTTT	CASSKARGTGRYSNQPQHF
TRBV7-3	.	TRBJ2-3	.	TGTGCCAGCAGCTTCCGGGATCGACCGGATACGCAGTATTTT	CASSFRDRPDTQYF
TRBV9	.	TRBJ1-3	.	TGTGCCAGCAGCGTAGACAACCGGGGGGGGTCTGGAAACACCATATATTTT	CASSVDNRGGSGNTIYF
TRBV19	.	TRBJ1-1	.	TGTGCCAGTACCAAACGGGCATTTGACGGTGCTGAAGCTTTCTTT	CASTKRAFDGAEAFF
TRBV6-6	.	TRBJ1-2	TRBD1	TGTGCCAGCAGAGCAACCGGGACAGGGGGTAACTATGGCTACACCTTC	CASRATGTGGNYGYTF
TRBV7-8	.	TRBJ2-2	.	TGTGCCAGCAGCTTAACAGGATGGACCGGGGAGCTGTTTTTT	CASSLTGWTGELFF
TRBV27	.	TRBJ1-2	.	TGTGCCAGCAGGGGCCTCCAAGCTAACTATGGCTACACCTTC	CASRGLQANYGYTF
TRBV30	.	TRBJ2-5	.	TGTGCCTGGAGTTACGGGGGGCGAGAGACCCAGTACTTC	CAWSYGGRETQYF
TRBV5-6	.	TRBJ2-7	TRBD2	TGTGCCAGCAGCTACTACTCGGGGGGTCTCAACTACGAGCAGTACTTC	CASSYYSGGLNYEQYF
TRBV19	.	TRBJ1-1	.	TGTGCCAGTAGCCGTAGACAGAACACTGAAGCTTTCTTT	CASSRRQNTEAFF
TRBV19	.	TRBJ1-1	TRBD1	TGTGCCAGTAGTGGAGCCGTCGAGGGACAGCAATTTAAAAGGGCTGAAGCTTTCTTT	CASSGAVEGQQFKRAEAFF
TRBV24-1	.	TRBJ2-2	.	TGTGCCACCAGTGATTTTGGGGTCCGGCCGGGGGCGATCGGGGAGCTGTTTTTT	CATSDFGVRPGAIGELFF
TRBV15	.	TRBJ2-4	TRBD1	TGTGCCACCAGCAGTCCGGACAGGGAAAACATTCAGTACTTC	CATSSPDRENIQYF
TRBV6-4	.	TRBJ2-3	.	TGTGCCAGCAGGACAGAGAGCACAGATACGCAGTATTTT	CASRTESTDTQYF
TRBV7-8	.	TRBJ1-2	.	TGTGCCAGCAGCTCGGACAGCAAAAGGGACTATGGCTACACCTTC	CASSSDSKRDYGYTF
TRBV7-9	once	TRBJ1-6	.	TGTGCCAGCAGCTTAGCTTCAGAGGGACATTCACCCCTCCACTTT	CASSLASEGHSPLHF
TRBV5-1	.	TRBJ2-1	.	TGCGCCAGCAGCCTTTTGGGGGTCTCCTACAATGAGCAGTTCTTC	CASSLLGVSYNEQFF
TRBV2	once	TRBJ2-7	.	TGTGCCAGCAGTGGGGTTCCAAGACAGGGAGGTGGTTACGAGCAGTACTTC	CASSGVPRQGGGYEQYF
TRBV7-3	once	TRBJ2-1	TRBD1	TGTGCCAGCAGCTGGGGACAGTACAATGAGCAGTTCTTC	CASSWGQYNEQFF
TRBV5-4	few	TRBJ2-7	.	TGTGCCAGCAGCGATCGGGACACCTCCTACGAGCAGTACTTC	CASSDRDTSYEQYF
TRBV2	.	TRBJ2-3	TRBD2	TGTGCCAGCAGTGAGGGACTAGCGGGGGGCACAGATACGCAGTATTTT	CASSEGLAGGTDTQYF
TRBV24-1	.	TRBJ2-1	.	TGTGCCACCAGTGATCCGACTCCTTTAGGGTATGATGAGCAGTTCTTC	CATSDPTPLGYDEQFF
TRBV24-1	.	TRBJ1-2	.	TGTGCCACCAGTGCCAGGGAAAACTATGGCTACACCTTC	CATSARENYGYTF
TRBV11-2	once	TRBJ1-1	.	TGTGCCAGCACTTACGGGGTGTTGACACCTGAAGCTTTCTTT	CASTYGVLTPEAFF
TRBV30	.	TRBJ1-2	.	TGTGCCTGGAGTGGTTTTGGGGCCGAAATCTATGGCTACACCTTC	CAWSGFGAEIYGYTF
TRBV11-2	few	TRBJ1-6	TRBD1	TGTGCCAGCAGCTTACTAGGACAGGGGTCAATGTCACCCCTCCACTTT	CASSLLGQGSMSPLHF
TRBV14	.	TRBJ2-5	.	TGTGCCAGCAGCCAAGACGCGGCCCAAGAGACCCAGTACTTC	CASSQDAAQETQYF
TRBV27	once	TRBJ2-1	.	TGTGCCAGCAGTTTAAGGGGGAGACAGAGCTCCTACAATGAGCAGTTCTTC	CASSLRGRQSSYNEQFF
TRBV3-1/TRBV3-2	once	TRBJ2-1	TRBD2	TGTGCCAGCAGCCAGGCACTAGCGGGGGCTAATGAGCAGTTCTTC	CASSQALAGANEQFF
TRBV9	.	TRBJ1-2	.	TGTGCCAGCAGCGTCTTCGGGGGGGCTGAGGGCTACACCTTC	CASSVFGGAEGYTF
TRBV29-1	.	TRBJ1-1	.	TGCAGCGTTCGGGGGGGACGGAGCGAAGCTTTCTTT	CSVRGGRSEAFF
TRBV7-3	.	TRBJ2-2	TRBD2	TGTGCCAGCAGCCCTTCTAGCGGGGGGACCGGGGAGCTGTTTTTT	CASSPSSGGTGELFF
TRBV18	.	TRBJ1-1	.	TGTGCCAGCTCACCAAGGGGAGCCACTGAAGCTTTCTTT	CASSPRGATEAFF
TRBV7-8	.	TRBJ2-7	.	TGTGCCAGCAGCTCCACCTACGAGCAGTACTTC	CASSSTYEQYF